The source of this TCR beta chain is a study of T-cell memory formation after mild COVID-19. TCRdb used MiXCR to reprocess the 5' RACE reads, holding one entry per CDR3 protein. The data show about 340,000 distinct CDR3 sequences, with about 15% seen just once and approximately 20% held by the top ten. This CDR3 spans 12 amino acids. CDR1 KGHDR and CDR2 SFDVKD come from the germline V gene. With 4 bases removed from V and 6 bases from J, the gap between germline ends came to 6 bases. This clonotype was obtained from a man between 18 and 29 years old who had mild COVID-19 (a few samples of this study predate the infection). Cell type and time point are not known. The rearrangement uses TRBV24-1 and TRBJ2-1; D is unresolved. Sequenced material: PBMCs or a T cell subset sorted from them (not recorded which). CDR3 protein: CATSDPSNEQFF. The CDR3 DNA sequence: TGTGCCACCAGTGACCCTAGCAATGAGCAGTTCTTC.